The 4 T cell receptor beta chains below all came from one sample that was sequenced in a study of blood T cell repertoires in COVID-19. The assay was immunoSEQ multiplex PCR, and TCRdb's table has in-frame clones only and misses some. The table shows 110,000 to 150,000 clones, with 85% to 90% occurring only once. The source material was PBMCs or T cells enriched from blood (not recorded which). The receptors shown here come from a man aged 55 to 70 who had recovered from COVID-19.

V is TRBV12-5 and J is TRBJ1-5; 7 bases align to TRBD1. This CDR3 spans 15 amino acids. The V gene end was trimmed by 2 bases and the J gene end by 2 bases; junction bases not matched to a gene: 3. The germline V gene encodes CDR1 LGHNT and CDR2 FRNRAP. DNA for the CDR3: TGTGCTAGTGGTTTGCCCGACAGGGGCAATCAGCCCCAGCATTTT. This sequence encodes CASGLPDRGNQPQHF. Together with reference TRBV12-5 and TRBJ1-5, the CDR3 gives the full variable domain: DARVTQTPRHKVTEMGQEVTMRCQPILGHNTVFWYRQTMMQGLELLAYFRNRAPLDDSGMPKDRFSAEMPDATLATLKIQPSEPRDSAVYFCASGLPDRGNQPQHFGDGTRLSIL.

The CDR3 bases are TGTGCCAGCAGTTCAGGGCTGGTCAAAGCTTTCTTT. Amino acids: CASSSGLVKAFF. The chain is built from TRBV12-3 or TRBV12-4 and TRBJ1-1; D perhaps matches TRBD1 (5 bases). The CDR3 is 12 amino acids. V dropped 4 bases and J dropped 9 bases, with 12 bases sitting between them.

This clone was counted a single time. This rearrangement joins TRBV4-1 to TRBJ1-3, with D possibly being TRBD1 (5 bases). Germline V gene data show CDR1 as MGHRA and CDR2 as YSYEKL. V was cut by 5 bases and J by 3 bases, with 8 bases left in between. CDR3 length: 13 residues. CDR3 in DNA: TGCGCCAGCAGCGTCAGGGTTGGAAACACCATATATTTT. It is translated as CASSVRVGNTIYF.

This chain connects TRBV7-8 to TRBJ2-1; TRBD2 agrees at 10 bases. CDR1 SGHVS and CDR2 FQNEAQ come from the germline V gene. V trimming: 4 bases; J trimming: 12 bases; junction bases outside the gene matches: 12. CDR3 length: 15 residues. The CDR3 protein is CASSSASGGGIRQFF. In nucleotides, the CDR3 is TGTGCCAGCAGCTCGGCTAGCGGGGGAGGAATAAGGCAGTTCTTC.